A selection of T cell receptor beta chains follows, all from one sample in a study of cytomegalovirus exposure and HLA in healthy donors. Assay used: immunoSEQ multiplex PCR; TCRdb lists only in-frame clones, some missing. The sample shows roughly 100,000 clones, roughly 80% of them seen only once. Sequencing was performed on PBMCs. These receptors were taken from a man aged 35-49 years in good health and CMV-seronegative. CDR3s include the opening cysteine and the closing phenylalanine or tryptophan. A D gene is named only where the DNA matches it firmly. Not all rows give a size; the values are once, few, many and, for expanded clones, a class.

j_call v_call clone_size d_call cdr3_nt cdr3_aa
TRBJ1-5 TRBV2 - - TGTGCCAGCAGTGAGGGGCAGGGCGATCAGCCCCAGCATTTT CASSEGQGDQPQHF
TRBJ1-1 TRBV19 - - TGTGCCAGTAGTATAGACGGGAACACTGAAGCTTTCTTT CASSIDGNTEAFF
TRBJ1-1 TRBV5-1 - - TGCGCCAGCAGCCCAACGGGGGGCTGGACTGAAGCTTTCTTT CASSPTGGWTEAFF
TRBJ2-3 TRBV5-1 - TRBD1 TGCGCCAGCAGCTCCGGGACAGGAGAAAGGGATACGCAGTATTTT CASSSGTGERDTQYF
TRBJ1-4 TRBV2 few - TGTGCCACCAACCCCGGGACATTCGAAGGAAAACTGTTTTTT CATNPGTFEGKLFF
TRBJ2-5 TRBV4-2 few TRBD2 TGTGCCAGCAGCCAGAACCCGGGAGGTAAAGAGACCCAGTACTTC CASSQNPGGKETQYF
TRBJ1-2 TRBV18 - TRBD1 TGTGCCAGCTCACCAGGGACAGAGTATGGCTACACCTTC CASSPGTEYGYTF
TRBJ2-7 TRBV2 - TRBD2 TGTGCCAGCTCTGGGGGGGTGGCCGAGCAGTACTTC CASSGGVAEQYF
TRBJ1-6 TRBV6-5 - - TGTGCCAGCAGCAGACAGGATAATTCACCCCTCCACTTT CASSRQDNSPLHF
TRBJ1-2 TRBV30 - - TGTGCCTGGACCGGGAGACCCTATGGCTACACCTTC CAWTGRPYGYTF
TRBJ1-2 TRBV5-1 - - TGCGCCAGCAGCTTGAGGGCGGGTGAGGGCTACACCTTC CASSLRAGEGYTF
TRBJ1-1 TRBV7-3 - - TGTGCCAGCAGCTTACAGGGGAAGAACACTGAAGCTTTCTTT CASSLQGKNTEAFF
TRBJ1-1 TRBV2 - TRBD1 TGTGCCACCAACAGGGGGTCCGGGACGAACACTGAAGCTTTCTTT CATNRGSGTNTEAFF
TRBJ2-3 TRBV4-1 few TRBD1 TGCGCCAGCAGCTTGTCAGGGGGAACGGGCACAGATACGCAGTATTTT CASSLSGGTGTDTQYF
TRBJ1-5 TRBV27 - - TGTGCCAGCAGCCCTAGGTGGAGCAATCAGCCCCAGCATTTT CASSPRWSNQPQHF
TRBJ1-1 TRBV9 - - TGTGCCAGCAGCGTAGCCGTTTTTGGGCTGAACACTGAAGCTTTCTTT CASSVAVFGLNTEAFF
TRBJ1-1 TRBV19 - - TGTGCCAGTAGGAGGGAGTGGACTGAAGCTTTCTTT CASRREWTEAFF
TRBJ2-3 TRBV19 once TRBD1 TGTGCCAGTAGTAATGGGAGGACAGGGGGAGGATATGGCACAGATACGCAGTATTTT CASSNGRTGGGYGTDTQYF
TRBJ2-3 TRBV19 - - TGTGCCACCATGGGGGGGGCCGAGACAGATACGCAGTATTTT CATMGGAETDTQYF
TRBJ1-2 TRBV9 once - TGTGCCAGCAGCTCCCCTAACAGGGAGCGGAACTATGGCTACACCTTC CASSSPNRERNYGYTF
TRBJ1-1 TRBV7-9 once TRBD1 TGTGCCAGCAGTTACAGGGGCGACAACACTGAAGCTTTCTTT CASSYRGDNTEAFF
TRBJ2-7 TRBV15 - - TGTGCCACCAGCAGGGAGGTCCGAAGCTCCTACGAGCAGTACTTC CATSREVRSSYEQYF
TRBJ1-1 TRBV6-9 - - TGTGCCAGCACCCTTTATTGGGCACAGGGTACTGAAGCTTTCTTT CASTLYWAQGTEAFF
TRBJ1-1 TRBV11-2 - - TGTGCCAGCAGCTTAGTGGGGGGGACTTTGAACACTGAAGCTTTCTTT CASSLVGGTLNTEAFF
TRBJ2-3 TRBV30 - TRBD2 TGTGCCCGCGACGGGGGGGTGTTGATAGATACGCAGTATTTT CARDGGVLIDTQYF
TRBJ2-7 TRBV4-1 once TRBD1 TGCGCCAGCAGCGGGACAGGGGGTTCCTACGAGCAGTACTTC CASSGTGGSYEQYF
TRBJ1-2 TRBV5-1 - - TGCGCCAGCAGCTTGGACGCAAGCGGCTACACCTTC CASSLDASGYTF
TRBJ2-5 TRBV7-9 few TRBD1 TGTTCCAGCAGCGAGGGACAGGGGAAAGAGACCCAGTACTTC CSSSEGQGKETQYF
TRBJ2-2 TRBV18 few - TGTGCCAGCTCACCTACGTACAGTACCGCCGGGGAGCTGTTTTTT CASSPTYSTAGELFF
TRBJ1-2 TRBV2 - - TGTGCCAGCAGTACCAGGGTTAACTATGGCTACACCTTC CASSTRVNYGYTF
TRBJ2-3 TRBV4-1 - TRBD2 TGCGCCAGCAACCAGTCGACTAGCGGAAACACAGATACGCAGTATTTT CASNQSTSGNTDTQYF
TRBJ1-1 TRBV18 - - TGTGCCAGCTCACTAACCCTGAGCACTGAAGCTTTCTTT CASSLTLSTEAFF
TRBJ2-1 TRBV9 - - TGTGCCAGCAGCGTAGCCCCTGTTCGGGATGAGCAGTTCTTC CASSVAPVRDEQFF
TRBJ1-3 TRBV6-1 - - TGTGCCAGTAGACCTTTAACGGGGTCTGGAAACACCATATATTTT CASRPLTGSGNTIYF
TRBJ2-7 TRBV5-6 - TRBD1 TGTGCCAGCAGCTCGGGACAGGGAAGTGGCGAGCAGTACTTC CASSSGQGSGEQYF
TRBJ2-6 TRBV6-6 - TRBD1 TGTGCCAGCAATTACAGGGGTAGCTCTGGGGCCAACGTCCTGACTTTC CASNYRGSSGANVLTF
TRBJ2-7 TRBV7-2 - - TGTGCCAGCAGCCAAACTGGTGGGACTTCCCTTTCCTACGAGCAGTACTTC CASSQTGGTSLSYEQYF
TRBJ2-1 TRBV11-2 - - TGTGCCAGCAGCCCGCGACTGGGCTCCTACAATGAGCAGTTCTTC CASSPRLGSYNEQFF
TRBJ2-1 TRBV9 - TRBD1 TGTGCCAGCAGCGTAGGACAGGGGAACAATGAGCAGTTCTTC CASSVGQGNNEQFF
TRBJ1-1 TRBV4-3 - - TGCGCCAGCAGCCAAGTAGCCACGACTGAAGCTTTCTTT CASSQVATTEAFF
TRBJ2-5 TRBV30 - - TGTGCCTGGGGAACCGGCGGGCAGCTGAGTGAGACCCAGTACTTC CAWGTGGQLSETQYF
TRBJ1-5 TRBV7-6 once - TGTGCCAGCAGCTTAGAACCCCCAGGACAGTTCAATCAGCCCCAGCATTTT CASSLEPPGQFNQPQHF
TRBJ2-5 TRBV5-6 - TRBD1 TGTGCCAGCAGCTTGGCGCCAGGGGGCGTCGGAGAGACCCAGTACTTC CASSLAPGGVGETQYF
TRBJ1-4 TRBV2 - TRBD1 TGTGCCAGCAGTGATAGACAGGGGGCTTTCGAAAAACTGTTTTTT CASSDRQGAFEKLFF
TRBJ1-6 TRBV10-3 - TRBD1 TGTGCCATCAGTGAAGGGGGCCTTAGCTCCTATAATTCACCCCTCCACTTT CAISEGGLSSYNSPLHF
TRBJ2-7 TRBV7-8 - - TGTGCCAGCAGCCCCCTGTTCAGCGAGCAGTACTTC CASSPLFSEQYF
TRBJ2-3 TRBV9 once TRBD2 TGTGCCAGCAGCGTAGTAGCTAGCGGGGGGGCCGGCACAGATACGCAGTATTTT CASSVVASGGAGTDTQYF
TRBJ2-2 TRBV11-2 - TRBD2 TGTGCCAGCAGCCAGCCATCCGGGCTAGCGGGGAACACCGGGGAGCTGTTTTTT CASSQPSGLAGNTGELFF